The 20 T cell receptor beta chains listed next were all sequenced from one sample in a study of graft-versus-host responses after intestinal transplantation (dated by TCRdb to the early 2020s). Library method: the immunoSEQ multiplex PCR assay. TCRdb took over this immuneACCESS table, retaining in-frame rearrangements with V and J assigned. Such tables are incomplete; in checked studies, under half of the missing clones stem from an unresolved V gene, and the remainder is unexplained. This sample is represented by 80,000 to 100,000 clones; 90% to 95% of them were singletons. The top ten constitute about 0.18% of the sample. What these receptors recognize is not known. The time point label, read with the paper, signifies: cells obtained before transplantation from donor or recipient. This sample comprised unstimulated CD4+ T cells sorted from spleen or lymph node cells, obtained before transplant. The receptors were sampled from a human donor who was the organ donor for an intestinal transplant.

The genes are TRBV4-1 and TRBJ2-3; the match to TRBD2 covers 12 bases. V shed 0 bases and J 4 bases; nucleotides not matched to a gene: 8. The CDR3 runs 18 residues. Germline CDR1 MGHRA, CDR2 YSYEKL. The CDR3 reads CASSQDWRASGGADTQYF. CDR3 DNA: TGCGCCAGCAGCCAAGACTGGAGGGCTAGCGGGGGGGCAGATACGCAGTATTTT.

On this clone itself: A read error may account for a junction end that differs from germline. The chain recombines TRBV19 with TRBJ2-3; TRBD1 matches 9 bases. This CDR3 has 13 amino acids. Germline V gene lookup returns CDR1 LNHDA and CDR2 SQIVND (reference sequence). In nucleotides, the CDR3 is TGTGCCAGTAGTATAGACCGGGACAGGGACCGGGATTTT. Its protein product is CASSIDRDRDRDF.

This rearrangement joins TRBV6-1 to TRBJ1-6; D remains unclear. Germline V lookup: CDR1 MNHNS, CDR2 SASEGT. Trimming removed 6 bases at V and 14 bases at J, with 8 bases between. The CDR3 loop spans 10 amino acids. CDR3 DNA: TGTGCCAGCAGACAAACAACCCTCCACTTT. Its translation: CASRQTTLHF.

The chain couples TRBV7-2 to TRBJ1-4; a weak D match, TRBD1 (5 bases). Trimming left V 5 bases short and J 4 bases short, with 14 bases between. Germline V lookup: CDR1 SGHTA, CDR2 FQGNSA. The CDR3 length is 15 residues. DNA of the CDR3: TGTGCCAGCAGCCCTAAAACAGGACATAATGAAAAACTGTTTTTT. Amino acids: CASSPKTGHNEKLFF.

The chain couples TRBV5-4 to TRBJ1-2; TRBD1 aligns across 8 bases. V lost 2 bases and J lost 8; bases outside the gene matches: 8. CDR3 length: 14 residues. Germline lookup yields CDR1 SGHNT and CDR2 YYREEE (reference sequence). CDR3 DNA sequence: TGTGCCAGCAGCTTACAGGACAGGGTCGGCGGCTACACCTTC. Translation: CASSLQDRVGGYTF.

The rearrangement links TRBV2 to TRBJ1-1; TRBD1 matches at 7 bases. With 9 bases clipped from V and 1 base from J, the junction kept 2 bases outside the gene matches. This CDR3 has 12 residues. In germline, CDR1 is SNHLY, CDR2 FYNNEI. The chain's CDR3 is CARDRTNTEAFF. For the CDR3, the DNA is TGTGCCAGGGACAGGACGAACACTGAAGCTTTCTTT.

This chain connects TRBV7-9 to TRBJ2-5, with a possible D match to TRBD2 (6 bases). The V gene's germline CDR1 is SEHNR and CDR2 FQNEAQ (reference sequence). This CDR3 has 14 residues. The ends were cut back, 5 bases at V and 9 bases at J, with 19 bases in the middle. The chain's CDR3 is CASSASTLGGSQYF. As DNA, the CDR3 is TGTGCCAGCAGCGCTTCGACTTTGGGGGGATCCCAGTACTTC.

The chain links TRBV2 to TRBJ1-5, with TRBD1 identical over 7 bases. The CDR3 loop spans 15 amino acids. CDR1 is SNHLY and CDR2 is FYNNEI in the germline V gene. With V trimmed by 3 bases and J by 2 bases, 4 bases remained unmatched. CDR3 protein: CASSEYQGGNQPQHF. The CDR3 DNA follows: TGTGCCAGCAGTGAGTACCAGGGGGGCAATCAGCCCCAGCATTTT.

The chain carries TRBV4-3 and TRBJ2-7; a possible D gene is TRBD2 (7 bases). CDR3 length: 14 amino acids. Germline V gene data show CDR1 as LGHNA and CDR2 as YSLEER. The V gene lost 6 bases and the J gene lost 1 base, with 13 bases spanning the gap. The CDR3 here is CASSRGGGSYEQYF. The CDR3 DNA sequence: TGCGCCAGCAGTCGAGGGGGAGGGTCCTACGAGCAGTACTTC.

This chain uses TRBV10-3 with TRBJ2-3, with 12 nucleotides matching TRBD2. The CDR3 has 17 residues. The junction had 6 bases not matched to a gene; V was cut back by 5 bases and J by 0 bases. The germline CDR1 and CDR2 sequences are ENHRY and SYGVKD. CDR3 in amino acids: CAISKDGLAGSTDTQYF. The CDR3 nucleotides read TGTGCCATCAGTAAAGATGGACTAGCGGGGAGCACAGATACGCAGTATTTT.

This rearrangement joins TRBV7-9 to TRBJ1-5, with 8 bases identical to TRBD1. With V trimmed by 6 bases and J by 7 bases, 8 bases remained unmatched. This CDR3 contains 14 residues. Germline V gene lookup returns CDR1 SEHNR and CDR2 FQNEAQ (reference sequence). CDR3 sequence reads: CASSHSGGGQPQHF. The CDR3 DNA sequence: TGTGCCAGCAGTCACTCAGGGGGCGGGCAGCCCCAGCATTTT.

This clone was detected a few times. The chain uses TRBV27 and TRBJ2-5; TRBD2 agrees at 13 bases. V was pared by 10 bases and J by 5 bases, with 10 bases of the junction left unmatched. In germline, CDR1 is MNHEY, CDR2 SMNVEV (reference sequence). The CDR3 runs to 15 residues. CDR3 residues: CATPRTSGGRETQYF. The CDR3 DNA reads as TGTGCCACCCCGAGGACTAGCGGGGGCCGGGAGACCCAGTACTTC.

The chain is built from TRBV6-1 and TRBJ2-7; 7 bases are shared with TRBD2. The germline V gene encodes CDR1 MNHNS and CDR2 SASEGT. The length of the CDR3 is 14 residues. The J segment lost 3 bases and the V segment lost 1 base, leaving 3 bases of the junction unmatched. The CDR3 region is CASSEGGTIYEQYF. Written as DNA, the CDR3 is TGTGCCAGCAGTGAAGGGGGGACTATCTACGAGCAGTACTTC.

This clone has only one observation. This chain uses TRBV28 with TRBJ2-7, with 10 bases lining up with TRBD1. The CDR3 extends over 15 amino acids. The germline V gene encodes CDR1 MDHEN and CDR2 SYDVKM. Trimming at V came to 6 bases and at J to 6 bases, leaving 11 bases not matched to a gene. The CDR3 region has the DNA TGTGCCAGCAGCTCCGCCGGGACAGGGGAGGGCGAGCAGTACTTC. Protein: CASSSAGTGEGEQYF. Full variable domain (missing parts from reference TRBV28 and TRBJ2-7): DVKVTQSSRYLVKRTGEKVFLECVQDMDHENMFWYRQDPGLGLRLIYFSYDVKMKEKGDIPEGYSVSREKKERFSLILESASTNQTSMYLCASSSAGTGEGEQYFGPGTRLTVT.

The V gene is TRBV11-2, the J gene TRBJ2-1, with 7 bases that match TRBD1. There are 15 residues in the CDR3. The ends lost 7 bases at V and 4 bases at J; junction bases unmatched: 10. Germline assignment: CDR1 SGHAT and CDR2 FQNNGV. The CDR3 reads CASTMTGNNYNEQFF. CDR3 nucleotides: TGTGCCAGCACCATGACAGGGAACAATTACAATGAGCAGTTCTTC.

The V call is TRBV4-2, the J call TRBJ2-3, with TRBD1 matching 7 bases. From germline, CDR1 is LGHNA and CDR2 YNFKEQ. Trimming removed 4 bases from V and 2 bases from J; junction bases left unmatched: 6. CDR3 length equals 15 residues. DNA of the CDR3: TGTGCCAGCAGCCCCGGGACAGAATACACAGATACGCAGTATTTT. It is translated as CASSPGTEYTDTQYF.

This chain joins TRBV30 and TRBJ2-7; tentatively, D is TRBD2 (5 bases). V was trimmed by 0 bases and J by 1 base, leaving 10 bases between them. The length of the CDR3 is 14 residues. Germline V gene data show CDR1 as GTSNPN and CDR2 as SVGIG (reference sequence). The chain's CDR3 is CAWSVLGRSYEQYF. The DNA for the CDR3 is TGTGCCTGGAGTGTACTTGGGAGATCCTACGAGCAGTACTTC.

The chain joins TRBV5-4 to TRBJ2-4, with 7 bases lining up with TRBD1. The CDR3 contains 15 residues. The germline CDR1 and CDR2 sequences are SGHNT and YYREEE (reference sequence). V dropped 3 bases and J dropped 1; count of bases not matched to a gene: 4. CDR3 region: CASSSGQLAKNIQYF. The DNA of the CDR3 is TGTGCCAGCAGCTCGGGACAGTTGGCCAAAAACATTCAGTACTTC.

Here the CDR3 reads CASSLSVYYGYTF. The CDR3, as DNA: TGTGCCAGCTCACTTTCAGTCTACTATGGCTACACCTTC. This chain connects TRBV18 to TRBJ1-2; no definite D call. V dropped 4 bases and J dropped 3 bases, with 9 bases sitting between them. This CDR3 comprises 13 residues. Germline CDR1 reads KGHSH; CDR2 reads LQKENI.

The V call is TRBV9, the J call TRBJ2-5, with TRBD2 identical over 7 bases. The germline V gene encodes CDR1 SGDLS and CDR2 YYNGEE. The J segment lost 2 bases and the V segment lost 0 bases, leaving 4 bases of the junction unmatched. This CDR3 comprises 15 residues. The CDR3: CASSVDVGGQETQYF. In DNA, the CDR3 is TGTGCCAGCAGCGTAGACGTGGGGGGGCAAGAGACCCAGTACTTC.